What follows is one T cell receptor beta chain and its context. In Seattle, patients joined the study during active infection and were tracked longitudinally. As originally analysed: How many nucleated cells were present was estimated from reference gene primer amplification. Repertoires were generated with immunoSEQ multiplex PCR, while TCRdb's copy carries only in-frame clones and drops some. The DNA gave D and trimming, while V, J and clone size come from that table. The data hold 400,000 to 450,000 clones, with approximately 90% observed a single time. The sample belongs to a study of blood T cell repertoires in COVID-19. Study-level background: Acute and convalescent COVID-19 samples came from the United States, Italy and Spain.

The CDR3 runs 14 residues. CDR1 is SGDLS and CDR2 is YYNGEE in the germline V gene. V lost 5 bases to trimming and J lost 3 bases, with 15 bases between them. Sequenced sample: peripheral blood. This clonotype was sampled from a woman aged 50 to 65 with COVID-19, enrolled during active disease. The chain has TRBV9 and TRBJ2-7; tentative D call: TRBD2 (5 bases). Here the CDR3 reads CASSSRAVNYEQYF. The DNA of the CDR3 is TGTGCCAGCAGTTCGCGGGCGGTTAACTACGAGCAGTACTTC.